The next 6 T cell receptor beta chains were all read from a single sample in a study of shared clonotypes between healthy human individuals. Assay used: immunoSEQ multiplex PCR; TCRdb lists only in-frame clones, some missing. This table has about 580,000 clones, 95% to 98% appearing once. As defined, naive CD8 cells were CD45RO-negative and positively selected for CCR7, with terminally differentiated effector memory CD45RA+ cells excluded. The sample consisted of naive CD8+ T cells sorted from blood. The receptors originated from a man aged 25-45 years in good health.

The rearrangement links TRBV5-6 to TRBJ1-1; TRBD1 aligns across 12 bases. CDR1 is SGHDT, CDR2 YYEEEE, per germline. V was clipped by 0 bases and J by 8 bases; unmatched bases: 14. This CDR3 comprises 18 residues. The CDR3 region is CASSLGMGQGARKAEAFF. DNA for the CDR3: TGTGCCAGCAGCTTGGGGATGGGACAGGGGGCGAGGAAGGCAGAAGCTTTCTTT.

The gene calls are TRBV13 and TRBJ2-3; D not certain. The CDR3 contains 13 residues. V lost 2 bases and J lost 1, with 4 bases in between. The germline V gene encodes CDR1 PRHDT and CDR2 FYEKMQ (reference sequence). In DNA, the CDR3 is TGTGCCAGCAGCTTAACTGGCACAGATACGCAGTATTTT. This sequence encodes CASSLTGTDTQYF.

The rearrangement links TRBV7-9 to TRBJ1-5; possibly TRBD1 for D (5 bases). The CDR3 length is 14 residues. V lost 3 bases to trimming and J lost 6 bases, with 12 bases between them. CDR1 and CDR2 (germline): SEHNR, FQNEAQ (reference sequence). The CDR3 reads CASSLGGFSQPQHF. The CDR3, as DNA: TGTGCCAGCAGCTTGGGGGGATTTAGTCAGCCCCAGCATTTT.

The chain has TRBV6-1 and TRBJ2-2; D may be TRBD2 (6 bases). Per the germline V gene, CDR1 is MNHNS and CDR2 is SASEGT. The CDR3 has 14 amino acids. With 3 bases removed from V and 9 bases from J, the gap between germline ends came to 14 bases. The CDR3 spells CASSEDFGTWELFF. DNA for the CDR3: TGTGCCAGCAGTGAGGACTTCGGGACTTGGGAGCTGTTTTTT.

The rearrangement uses TRBV29-1 and TRBJ2-7, with 7 bases aligning to TRBD2. This CDR3 spans 13 amino acids. Trimming cost V 4 bases and J 4 bases; bases outside gene matches: 7. The V gene's germline CDR1 is SQVTM and CDR2 ANQGSEA. This CDR3 is CSVGGGRGYEQYF. The DNA of the CDR3 is TGCAGCGTTGGAGGCGGGAGAGGTTACGAGCAGTACTTC.

The chain employs TRBV7-9 and TRBJ2-7; 8 bases agree with TRBD2. The CDR3 extends over 15 amino acids. The J segment lost 3 bases and the V segment lost 5 bases, leaving 9 bases of the junction unmatched. CDR1 is SEHNR and CDR2 is FQNEAQ in the germline V gene (reference sequence). CDR3 DNA sequence: TGTGCCAGCAGCGGAGAGAGGACTAGCAGCTACGAGCAGTACTTC. As protein: CASSGERTSSYEQYF.